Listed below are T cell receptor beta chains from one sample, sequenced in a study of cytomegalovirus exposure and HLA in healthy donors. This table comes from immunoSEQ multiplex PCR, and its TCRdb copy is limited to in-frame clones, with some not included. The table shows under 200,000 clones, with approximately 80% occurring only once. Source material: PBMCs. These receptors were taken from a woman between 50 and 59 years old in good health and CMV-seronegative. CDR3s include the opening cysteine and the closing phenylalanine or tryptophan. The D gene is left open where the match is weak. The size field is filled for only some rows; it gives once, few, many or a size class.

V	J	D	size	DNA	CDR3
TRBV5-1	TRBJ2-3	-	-	TGCGCCAGCAGCTTGTGGGACAACGATACGCAGTATTTT	CASSLWDNDTQYF
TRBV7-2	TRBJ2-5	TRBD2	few	TGTGCCAGCAGCTTAAGAGCGGGGGGAGAAGAGACCCAGTACTTC	CASSLRAGGEETQYF
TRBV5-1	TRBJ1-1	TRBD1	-	TGCGCCAGCAGCTACTCCGGGACAGGGGTGAAAGCTTTCTTT	CASSYSGTGVKAFF
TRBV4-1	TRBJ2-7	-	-	TGCGCCAGCAGGGTCAGGACAGAGGGACCCTACGAGCAGTACTTC	CASRVRTEGPYEQYF
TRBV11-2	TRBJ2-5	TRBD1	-	TGTGCCAGCAGCCGGCCGACAGGGGGCCAAGAGACCCAGTACTTC	CASSRPTGGQETQYF
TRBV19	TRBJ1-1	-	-	TGTGCCAGTAGTCAAACAATGAACACTGAAGCTTTCTTT	CASSQTMNTEAFF
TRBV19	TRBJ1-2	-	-	TGTGCCAGTAGTAAGGTGACATTAACTAACTATGGCTACACCTTC	CASSKVTLTNYGYTF
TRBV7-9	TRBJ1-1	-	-	TGTGCCAGCAGCCCCACGACAACCTCGAACAGGGCGATGAACACTGAAGCTTTCTTT	CASSPTTTSNRAMNTEAFF
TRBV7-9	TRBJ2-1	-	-	TGTGCCAGCAGCCCTAGCTCTCTCGGTGAGCAGTTCTTC	CASSPSSLGEQFF
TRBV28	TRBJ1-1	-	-	TGTGCCAGCAGTTCGGGAGGGGCTCCACGGACTGAAGCTTTCTTT	CASSSGGAPRTEAFF
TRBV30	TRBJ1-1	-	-	TGTGCCTGGAGTGCCCCCCGCCGGGTGATCACTGAAGCTTTCTTT	CAWSAPRRVITEAFF
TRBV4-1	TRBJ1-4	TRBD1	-	TGCGCCAGCAGACTCCCTACCGGGACAGGGGATGAAAAACTGTTTTTT	CASRLPTGTGDEKLFF
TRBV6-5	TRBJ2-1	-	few	TGTGCCAGCTGTCGACGGGATCAACACAATGAGCAGTTCTTC	CASCRRDQHNEQFF
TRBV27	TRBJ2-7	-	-	TGTGCCAGCAGTCTCCACAACAACTACGAGCAGTACTTC	CASSLHNNYEQYF
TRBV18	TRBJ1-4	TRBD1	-	TGTGCCAGCTCACCACCGAGGACAGGGAATGAAAAACTGTTTTTT	CASSPPRTGNEKLFF
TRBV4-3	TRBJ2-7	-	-	TGCGCCAGCAGCCAAGCCCCACCCGGGTCTTACGAGCAGTACTTC	CASSQAPPGSYEQYF
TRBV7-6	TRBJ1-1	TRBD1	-	TGTGCCAGCAGCTCCACCCCGGGACAGGGGACCACTGAAGCTTTCTTT	CASSSTPGQGTTEAFF
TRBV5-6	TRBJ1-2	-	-	TGTGCCAGCAGCCCGCCGGGGGTTCTCGGTAACTATGGCTACACCTTC	CASSPPGVLGNYGYTF
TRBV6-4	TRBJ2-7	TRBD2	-	TGTGCCAGCAGTGAAAAAGCGGGAGGCTCCTACGAGCAGTACTTC	CASSEKAGGSYEQYF
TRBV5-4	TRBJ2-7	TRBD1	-	TGTGCCAGCAGCATGGGACAGGGCGGGCGCGAGCAGTACTTC	CASSMGQGGREQYF